This T cell receptor (beta chain) was recovered during a study of T cell responses to AZD1222 COVID-19 vaccine (dated by TCRdb to the early 2020s). Notes on the research overall: AZD1222 recipients given second doses at about 4 weeks or at about 12 weeks were pooled, since spike-specific TCR depth and breadth were not found to differ between the two schedules. TCR sequencing covered 230 to 250 trial participants: 207 given two doses of AZD1222 and some 25 given two doses of MenACWY control vaccine. Enrollment into the trials was organized by age into subgroups of 18-55, 56-69 and 70-plus years, and those subgroups contained roughly 150, 30 and 60 TCR-sequenced participants, respectively. Study-wide conclusions, independent of this receptor: Most participants were white British and females outnumbered males, and the authors suggested that clonal diversity may have been underestimated. Conclusions about previously exposed vaccinees are limited because only six or seven AZD1222 recipients were SARS-CoV-2 seropositive at baseline. A significant rise in spike-specific TCR breadth and depth was observed after two AZD1222 doses relative to day 0 and relative to MenACWY recipients. The vaccine-associated CD4 TCRs covered the entire spike protein, and the dominant responses fell in regions 160-218 and 743-854. Because no day 14 peak-response samples were available, repertoires were characterized only after the peak T cell response. Reportedly, almost half of the unique spike-specific TCRs recognized epitopes lying outside the regions that are mutated in the B.1.351 and B.1.1.7 variants. In the small 56-69-year group, the increase in depth fell short of significance, most likely because of low power.

About this clone itself: Its target antigen remains unknown. One base away there is no much larger clone; base qualities are not given.

The CDR3 regions of human TCRbeta chains were subjected to immunosequencing. The study's own analysis went as follows. Repertoire TCRs were checked for matches against a reference library of SARS-CoV-2-specific TCRs that had been generated using the MIRA antigen-specificity platform. Breadth meant the fraction of unique TCRs that were SARS-CoV-2-associated, whereas depth meant the fraction of total T cells that were SARS-CoV-2-associated. Using the MIRA data, each spike-specific TCR was mapped to the spike region that the TCR reacts to and placed in a CD4 or CD8 class. Log10-transformed breadth and depth values were compared by one-way ANOVA with Sidak's multiple comparisons tests. Entries here come from immuneACCESS through TCRdb and include only in-frame sequences with V and J called. Some clones fail to appear in such tables; in the studies checked, an unresolved V gene covers under half of the shortfall, and the cause of the remainder is unknown. That table gives V, J and clone size, and the DNA gave D and trimming. This sample is represented by 95,000 to 110,000 clones; 91% of them were singletons. 45% of the sample lies in the top ten.

The germline V gene encodes CDR1 SGHNT and CDR2 YENEEA. Trimming leaves V shorter by 6 bases and J shorter by 1 base, with the junction holding 5 bases beyond the gene matches. Its CDR3 holds 15 amino acids, cysteine through phenylalanine. The kept DNA is CDR3 alone, 45 bases in frame from the first base. The time point label here, explained by the study, means: baseline before first vaccination. Samples from vaccinated people were obtained from the UK trials COV001 and COV002, which included a single-blind randomized controlled phase 2/3 trial of AZD1222 (ChAdOx1 nCoV-19) in healthy adults. For TCRbeta chain sequencing, PBMC samples from trial participants were taken at day 0 and at day 28 after the second dose.

This material consisted of peripheral blood, taken on day 0 of AZD1222 vaccination. The origin of this receptor is an adult in good health. The chain was built from TRBV11-3 and TRBJ2-1; 8 bases in the middle match TRBD2. CDR3 reads: CASSLSGSSYNEQFF. In nucleotide form, the sequence is TGTGCCAGCAGTCTGAGCGGGAGTTCCTACAATGAGCAGTTCTTC.